Listed below are T cell receptor beta chains from one sample, sequenced in a study of blood T cell repertoires in COVID-19. TCRdb's table, derived via immunoSEQ multiplex PCR, lists solely in-frame clones and lacks some. The sample has approximately 30,000 clones; roughly 89% are singletons. Sequencing was done on a sample of peripheral blood. Receptors originate from a human donor in a cohort sampled during active COVID-19. CDR3s include the opening cysteine and the closing phenylalanine or tryptophan. The order of the fields is CDR3 protein, CDR3 DNA, J gene, D gene, V gene, clone size. A D gene is named only where the DNA matches it firmly. Clone size is shown for a subset of rows, as once, few, many or a class of expanded clone.

CDR3 protein: CASSSLRWAGAGNEQFF
CDR3 DNA: TGTGCCAGCAGCTCCCTTAGGTGGGCGGGAGCTGGCAATGAGCAGTTCTTC
J gene: TRBJ2-1
D gene: TRBD2
V gene: TRBV5-5
clone size: once

CDR3 protein: CASSLTFRDRGRTGELFF
CDR3 DNA: TGTGCCAGCAGCTTAACATTCCGGGACAGGGGACGGACCGGGGAGCTGTTTTTT
J gene: TRBJ2-2
D gene: TRBD1
V gene: TRBV7-6
clone size: -

CDR3 protein: CASNSERTGGLNTEAFF
CDR3 DNA: TGTGCCAGCAATAGTGAACGGACAGGGGGGCTTAACACTGAAGCTTTCTTT
J gene: TRBJ1-1
D gene: TRBD1
V gene: TRBV28
clone size: -

CDR3 protein: CASSSGTSGSQYEQYF
CDR3 DNA: TGCGCCAGCAGCTCAGGGACTAGCGGGAGCCAATACGAGCAGTACTTC
J gene: TRBJ2-7
D gene: TRBD2
V gene: TRBV5-1
clone size: -

CDR3 protein: CASSLSGVTNTGELFF
CDR3 DNA: TGCGCCAGCAGCTTGTCGGGGGTTACGAACACCGGGGAGCTGTTTTTT
J gene: TRBJ2-2
D gene: -
V gene: TRBV5-1
clone size: -

CDR3 protein: CASRETGVTNEKLFF
CDR3 DNA: TGTGCCAGCAGAGAAACAGGGGTGACTAATGAAAAACTGTTTTTT
J gene: TRBJ1-4
D gene: TRBD1
V gene: TRBV5-5
clone size: -

CDR3 protein: CASSQVVSIYNEQFF
CDR3 DNA: TGTGCCAGCAGCCAAGTGGTTAGTATTTACAATGAGCAGTTCTTC
J gene: TRBJ2-1
D gene: -
V gene: TRBV14
clone size: -

CDR3 protein: CASSIALSGNTIYF
CDR3 DNA: TGTGCCAGTAGTATTGCCCTATCTGGAAACACCATATATTTT
J gene: TRBJ1-3
D gene: -
V gene: TRBV19
clone size: -

CDR3 protein: CASSLAQGSYEQYF
CDR3 DNA: TGCGCCAGCAGCTTGGCACAGGGGTCCTACGAGCAGTACTTC
J gene: TRBJ2-7
D gene: TRBD1
V gene: TRBV5-1
clone size: once

CDR3 protein: CASSLGGQETQYF
CDR3 DNA: TGTGCCAGCAGTTTGGGGGGTCAAGAGACCCAGTACTTC
J gene: TRBJ2-5
D gene: -
V gene: TRBV12-3/TRBV12-4
clone size: -

CDR3 protein: CASSELRSWDTQYF
CDR3 DNA: TGCGCCAGCAGTGAGCTAAGGAGTTGGGATACGCAGTATTTT
J gene: TRBJ2-3
D gene: -
V gene: TRBV10-1
clone size: -

CDR3 protein: CASTRGTGVGETQYF
CDR3 DNA: TGTGCCAGTACCCGGGGGACTGGAGTGGGGGAGACCCAGTACTTC
J gene: TRBJ2-5
D gene: -
V gene: TRBV19
clone size: -

CDR3 protein: CASSQDVGGTHEQYF
CDR3 DNA: TGTGCCAGCAGCCAAGATGTCGGGGGGACCCACGAGCAGTACTTC
J gene: TRBJ2-7
D gene: TRBD2
V gene: TRBV14
clone size: -

CDR3 protein: CASSLDRGDQPQHF
CDR3 DNA: TGTGCCAGCAGCTTAGACAGAGGCGATCAGCCCCAGCATTTT
J gene: TRBJ1-5
D gene: -
V gene: TRBV11-2
clone size: -

CDR3 protein: CASSPGLVDEQFF
CDR3 DNA: TGTGCCAGCAGCCCGGGACTAGTCGATGAGCAGTTCTTC
J gene: TRBJ2-1
D gene: TRBD2
V gene: TRBV4-2
clone size: -

CDR3 protein: CASSPSGGGHETQYF
CDR3 DNA: TGCGCCAGCAGCCCCTCCGGGGGGGGGCACGAGACCCAGTACTTC
J gene: TRBJ2-5
D gene: TRBD2
V gene: TRBV4-1
clone size: -

CDR3 protein: CASSQDREGGYEQYF
CDR3 DNA: TGCGCCAGCAGCCAAGATCGGGAGGGGGGGTACGAGCAGTACTTC
J gene: TRBJ2-7
D gene: TRBD2
V gene: TRBV4-3
clone size: -

CDR3 protein: CASSRSGRGSYEQYF
CDR3 DNA: TGTGCCAGCAGCCGTAGCGGGAGAGGCTCCTACGAGCAGTACTTC
J gene: TRBJ2-7
D gene: TRBD2
V gene: TRBV7-2
clone size: -

CDR3 protein: CASSPGTGVKQYF
CDR3 DNA: TGTGCCAGCAGCCCCGGGACAGGGGTGAAGCAGTACTTC
J gene: TRBJ2-4
D gene: TRBD1
V gene: TRBV12-3/TRBV12-4
clone size: -

CDR3 protein: CTSSQETGPETSNYGYTF
CDR3 DNA: TGCACCAGCAGCCAAGAAACAGGGCCCGAAACCTCTAACTATGGCTACACCTTC
J gene: TRBJ1-2
D gene: -
V gene: TRBV1
clone size: few

CDR3 protein: CASSLETVYTETQYF
CDR3 DNA: TGTGCCAGCAGCCTTGAGACAGTGTATACCGAGACCCAGTACTTC
J gene: TRBJ2-5
D gene: -
V gene: TRBV7-9
clone size: -

CDR3 protein: CASSLRTENTEAFF
CDR3 DNA: TGCGCCAGCAGCCTTCGGACAGAGAACACTGAAGCTTTCTTT
J gene: TRBJ1-1
D gene: -
V gene: TRBV5-1
clone size: -

CDR3 protein: CAIAAVKDTQYF
CDR3 DNA: TGTGCCATCGCGGCAGTTAAAGATACGCAGTATTTT
J gene: TRBJ2-3
D gene: -
V gene: TRBV10-3
clone size: -

CDR3 protein: CASRAGTGGTEAFF
CDR3 DNA: TGCGCCAGCAGGGCCGGGACAGGGGGCACTGAAGCTTTCTTT
J gene: TRBJ1-1
D gene: TRBD1
V gene: TRBV5-1
clone size: -

CDR3 protein: CASRTGGGTGELFF
CDR3 DNA: TGTGCCAGCAGAACGGGGGGTGGCACCGGGGAGCTGTTTTTT
J gene: TRBJ2-2
D gene: TRBD2
V gene: TRBV6-5
clone size: -

CDR3 protein: CASSPLESRDTQYF
CDR3 DNA: TGTGCCAGCTCACCACTTGAGAGTAGAGATACGCAGTATTTT
J gene: TRBJ2-3
D gene: -
V gene: TRBV18
clone size: -

CDR3 protein: CASSQRLASDTQYF
CDR3 DNA: TGTGCCAGCAGCCAAAGGCTAGCGTCAGATACGCAGTATTTT
J gene: TRBJ2-3
D gene: -
V gene: TRBV4-2
clone size: -

CDR3 protein: CASSAAHGPNTEAFF
CDR3 DNA: TGCGCCAGCAGCGCCGCGCATGGGCCGAACACTGAAGCTTTCTTT
J gene: TRBJ1-1
D gene: -
V gene: TRBV5-1
clone size: -

CDR3 protein: CASRKTSGVANEQFF
CDR3 DNA: TGTGCCAGTAGGAAGACTAGCGGGGTGGCGAATGAGCAGTTCTTC
J gene: TRBJ2-1
D gene: TRBD2
V gene: TRBV19
clone size: -